This TCR beta chain was captured in a study of pediatric ulcerative colitis. General study points: A couple of rectal CDR3 clonotypes occurred in all ulcerative colitis patients. Ulcerative colitis patients shared more blood-rectal clones than controls.

This table comes from immunoSEQ multiplex PCR, and its TCRdb copy is limited to in-frame clones, with some not included. This table has 30,000 to 40,000 clones, roughly 82% appearing once. CDR1 is SGDLS and CDR2 is YYNGEE in the germline V gene. This CDR3 comprises 15 residues. The V segment lost 1 base and the J segment 7 bases; nucleotides outside the gene matches: 10. About this clone: What it binds is unknown.

The sequence was collected from a boy younger than 18 with severe ulcerative colitis. The sequencing input was blood. V and J are TRBV9 and TRBJ1-2; 7 bases fit TRBD1. The CDR3 spells CASSVPLTGVGGYTF. CDR3 nucleotide sequence: TGTGCCAGCAGCGTACCTCTTACAGGGGTCGGTGGCTACACCTTC.